The present entry profiles one T cell receptor (beta chain) with its context. Its antigen remains unidentified. This record belongs to a study of Tregs in tolerant kidney transplant recipients. Regarding the study as a whole: Few patients were studied, so findings need validation in larger groups.

The CDR3 length is 15 residues. Germline V gene lookup returns CDR1 KGHSH and CDR2 LQKENI. Trimming cost V 3 bases and J 0 bases, with 11 bases left between them. TCRdb's copy holds only in-frame clones and misses some; the assay was immunoSEQ multiplex PCR. The sample lists 240,000 or so clones, 80% to 85% occurring once. V and J are TRBV18 and TRBJ1-1; tentative D call: TRBD1 (6 bases). Specimen: CD4+ T cells from blood. The source of this sequence is a human donor in good health. The CDR3 region has the DNA TGTGCCAGCTCACCTCGGGACACTATGAACACTGAAGCTTTCTTT. It specifies CASSPRDTMNTEAFF.